Presented here are 21 T cell receptor beta chains from one specimen sequenced in a study of blood T cell repertoires in COVID-19 (dated by TCRdb to the early 2020s). The receptor library was made with the immunoSEQ multiplex PCR assay. In TCRdb, the immuneACCESS table is reduced to in-frame sequences with V and J assigned. These tables do not hold every clone; where another copy was compared, an unresolved V gene accounts for under half, and the others remain unexplained. The sample yields about 160,000 clones; roughly four fifths were counted once. 10% to 15% of the sample comes from the top ten. Sample: peripheral blood. These receptors were taken from a man between 65 and 79 years old who had recovered from COVID-19.

The chain combines TRBV10-3 with TRBJ2-7; no clear D gene. Trimming removed 3 bases from V and 1 base from J, with 7 bases in between. The CDR3 length is 13 residues. Germline-derived CDR1 and CDR2 are ENHRY and SYGVKD. CDR3 amino acids: CAISEQKSYEQYF. In DNA form, the CDR3 reads TGTGCCATCAGTGAACAGAAATCCTACGAGCAGTACTTC.

This chain joins TRBV6-6 and TRBJ2-1; 16 bases line up with TRBD2. Germline V gives CDR1 MNHNY, CDR2 SVGAGI (reference sequence). With V trimmed by 0 bases and J by 9 bases, 2 bases remained unmatched. CDR3 size: 16 residues. CDR3 in DNA: TGTGCCAGCAGTTACTCCGGGACTAGCGGGAGGGGTGAGCAGTTCTTC. It is translated as CASSYSGTSGRGEQFF.

In DNA form, the CDR3 reads TGTGCCAGCAGTGAAGACAGGGACACTGAAGCTTTCTTT. This gives the protein CASSEDRDTEAFF. The chain is built from TRBV2 and TRBJ1-1; tentative D call: TRBD1 (6 bases). The CDR3 consists of 13 residues. Trimming pared 1 base from V and 3 bases from J, leaving 6 bases between. Germline V gene data show CDR1 as SNHLY and CDR2 as FYNNEI.

V gene TRBV7-3 combines with J gene TRBJ2-5; weak D call: TRBD1 (5 bases). The CDR3 spans 13 residues. V lost 5 bases to trimming and J lost 4 bases, with 11 bases between them. CDR1 and CDR2 from the germline V gene are SGHTA and FQGTGA. This CDR3 reads CASSPSQGETQYF. In DNA form, the CDR3 reads TGTGCCAGCAGCCCTTCCCAGGGAGAGACCCAGTACTTC.

The V gene is TRBV6-1, the J gene TRBJ2-7; tentatively, D is TRBD2 (6 bases). The CDR3 totals 17 residues. Germline V gives CDR1 MNHNS, CDR2 SASEGT. V was pared by 0 bases and J by 0 bases, with 15 bases between. CDR3 DNA sequence: TGTGCCAGCAGTGAAGCGCATGGTAGCGGTTCCTCCTACGAGCAGTACTTC. This codes for CASSEAHGSGSSYEQYF.

The rearrangement uses TRBV18 and TRBJ2-7; 8 positions agree with TRBD2. The CDR3 has 14 amino acids. Per germline, CDR1 KGHSH and CDR2 LQKENI. The V gene end was trimmed by 5 bases and the J gene end by 4 bases; junction bases not matched to a gene: 7. CDR3 sequence reads: CASSSDGGVYEQYF. The DNA of the CDR3 is TGTGCCAGCTCATCTGACGGGGGGGTATACGAGCAGTACTTC.

The chain combines TRBV15 with TRBJ2-1; maybe TRBD2 (6 bases). Germline CDR1 LNHNV, CDR2 YYDKDF (reference sequence). The CDR3 is 16 amino acids. V lost 5 bases to trimming and J lost 0 bases, with 14 bases between them. CDR3 sequence reads: CATSSQLGGSYNEQFF. CDR3 DNA sequence: TGTGCCACCAGCTCCCAACTGGGGGGCTCCTACAATGAGCAGTTCTTC.

The chain uses TRBV6-6 and TRBJ2-1; 10 nucleotides agree with TRBD2. The germline V gene has CDR1 MNHNY and CDR2 SVGAGI (reference sequence). The CDR3 covers 16 residues. J was trimmed by 9 bases and V by 2 bases; bases with no gene match: 10. CDR3 sequence (DNA): TGTGCCAGCAGTTACCGATCGCTAGCGGGAGAGGGTGAGCAGTTCTTC. Translation gives CASSYRSLAGEGEQFF.

The chain couples TRBV3-1 (or the pseudogene TRBV3-2) to TRBJ2-1; maybe TRBD1 (6 bases). The CDR3 extends over 14 amino acids. The V gene's germline CDR1 is LGHDT and CDR2 YNNKEL (reference sequence). Trimming left V 4 bases short and J 8 bases short, with 15 bases between. The CDR3 reads CASSLYRDMDEQFF. DNA of the CDR3: TGTGCCAGCAGCCTTTACCGGGACATGGATGAGCAGTTCTTC.

The chain has TRBV19 and TRBJ2-1; the D gene is possibly TRBD2 (5 bases). With 2 bases removed from V and 0 bases from J, the gap between germline ends came to 14 bases. The CDR3 consists of 17 residues. Germline CDR1 reads LNHDA; CDR2 reads SQIVND (reference sequence). The CDR3 DNA is TGTGCCAGTAGTATAACGGCCAGCGGTAGCTCCTACAATGAGCAGTTCTTC. Translated, it gives CASSITASGSSYNEQFF.

This clone appeared once. The rearrangement joins TRBV4-3 to TRBJ2-1, with D perhaps matching TRBD1 (6 bases). The V and J ends lost 1 base and 11 bases respectively, with 12 bases between them. Germline lookup yields CDR1 LGHNA and CDR2 YSLEER. The CDR3 length is 13 residues. The CDR3, as DNA: TGCGCCAGCAGCCAAGGTGGGACAAACCAGCAGTTCTTC. Translation: CASSQGGTNQQFF.

This clone was detected only once. The V and J genes are TRBV20-1 and TRBJ2-5, with D possibly matching TRBD2 (5 bases). This CDR3 region has 12 residues. The V end was cut by 3 bases, the J end by 2 bases, with 7 bases between. CDR1 DFQATT and CDR2 SNEGSKA come from the germline V gene (reference sequence). CDR3 residues: CSASLAQETQYF. The DNA for the CDR3 is TGCAGTGCTAGTCTAGCTCAAGAGACCCAGTACTTC.

The CDR3 sequence: CASSGRGETQYF. CDR3 DNA sequence: TGTGCCAGCAGCGGGAGGGGGGAGACCCAGTACTTC. The rearrangement links TRBV5-4 to TRBJ2-5, with D possibly being TRBD2 (7 bases). Germline V gene sequence: CDR1 SGHNT, CDR2 YYREEE (reference sequence). This CDR3 is built from 12 residues. V was trimmed by 4 bases and J by 5 bases, leaving 9 bases between them.

The V gene is TRBV6-4, the J gene TRBJ2-2; tentative D call: TRBD1 (6 bases). The germline V and J ends were trimmed by 7 bases and 2 bases, with 11 bases remaining between them. The CDR3 has 14 residues. Germline values: CDR1 MRHNA, CDR2 SNTAGT. In DNA, the CDR3 is TGTGCCAGCAAGGACAGTCTTAACACCGGGGAGCTGTTTTTT. This translates into CASKDSLNTGELFF.

The chain uses TRBV7-2 and TRBJ2-1; 12 bases match TRBD2. The CDR3 runs 17 residues. V lost 1 base and J lost 8; bases outside the gene matches: 9. Germline CDR1 and CDR2: SGHTA and FQGNSA. In DNA, the CDR3 is TGTGCCAGCAGCTTAGGACCCTCGACTAGCGGGAGTTATGAGCAGTTCTTC. The encoded protein is CASSLGPSTSGSYEQFF.

V gene TRBV10-3 combines with J gene TRBJ1-1; D is ambiguous. Per germline, CDR1 ENHRY and CDR2 SYGVKD. This CDR3 region has 15 residues. Trimming took 2 bases from V and 3 from J, leaving 13 bases between them. The CDR3 nucleotides are TGTGCCATCAGTGAGCTTATAGGGAGAGACACTGAAGCTTTCTTT. Residues: CAISELIGRDTEAFF.

The sample holds many counts of this clone. V is TRBV11-2 and J is TRBJ2-1; TRBD2 is a possible D gene (6 bases). This CDR3 region has 15 residues. CDR1 is SGHAT, CDR2 FQNNGV, per germline. Trimming took 5 bases from V and 4 from J, leaving 15 bases between them. CDR3 nucleotide sequence: TGTGCCAGCAGCCCCCTCCAGCGGGTGTACAATGAGCAGTTCTTC. This sequence encodes CASSPLQRVYNEQFF.

The rearrangement uses TRBV10-3 and TRBJ2-7, with a possible D match to TRBD2 (5 bases). The CDR3 has 11 residues. Germline V lookup: CDR1 ENHRY, CDR2 SYGVKD. V lost 3 bases and J 7 bases, leaving 7 bases between the germline ends. The CDR3 DNA follows: TGTGCCATCAGTGATACGGGGGAGCAGTACTTC. Amino acids: CAISDTGEQYF.

The J gene is TRBJ2-3, the V gene TRBV27; D is perhaps TRBD2 (6 bases). V lost 0 bases and J lost 1, with 11 bases in between. This CDR3 region has 16 residues. Germline V gives CDR1 MNHEY, CDR2 SMNVEV (reference sequence). This chain's CDR3 is CASSLSTAGRTDTQYF. Written as DNA, the CDR3 is TGTGCCAGCAGTTTATCCACAGCGGGTCGCACAGATACGCAGTATTTT.

The chain uses TRBV20-1 and TRBJ2-7; 10 bases fit TRBD2. There are 14 residues in the CDR3. Losses at the gene ends were 3 bases for V and 5 bases for J; bases not matched to a gene: 7. Germline assignment: CDR1 DFQATT and CDR2 SNEGSKA (reference sequence). CDR3 protein: CSASSASGSNEQYF. Written as DNA, the CDR3 is TGCAGTGCTAGTTCGGCTAGCGGGAGTAACGAGCAGTACTTC.

This clone was observed many times. V gene TRBV19 combines with J gene TRBJ1-2; D remains unclear. Deletions cut 3 bases from V and 0 bases from J, with 11 bases between. The CDR3 runs 15 residues. Germline loops: CDR1 LNHDA, CDR2 SQIVND (reference sequence). The CDR3 bases are TGTGCCAGTAGTATTGGTGCAGGTTCTAACTATGGCTACACCTTC. Translating gives CASSIGAGSNYGYTF.